Included here is one TCR beta chain sequence, with context. Its antigen is still unknown. It may be a read error: a sequence one base away is much more abundant. V was clipped by 1 base and J by 4 bases; unmatched bases: 8. Germline V CDR1 and CDR2: SGHRS, YFSETQ. The length of the CDR3 is 16 residues. This specimen belongs to a study of T-cell reconstitution after alpha-beta-depleted transplantation in children. Findings and caveats of the study: Alpha-beta T cells present about two months after transplant were reported to originate from several hundred expanded graft clones.

A library of TCRbeta sequences, prepared with unique molecular identifiers, was generated. TCRdb reprocessed the PCR reads via MiXCR and lists one record per CDR3 protein. Here the sample spans some 110,000 distinct CDR3 sequences, over 9% being singletons. The chain couples TRBV5-1 to TRBJ2-1; 7 bases fit TRBD2. The receptor comes from a boy aged 2 to 10 with acute lymphoblastic leukemia, due to receive a stem cell transplant. The sequencing here drew on PBMCs, taken before TCRalphabeta/CD19-depleted stem cell transplant. CDR3 region: CASSLLTSRRYNEQFF. In nucleotides, the CDR3 is TGCGCCAGCAGCTTGTTGACTAGCAGGAGGTACAATGAGCAGTTCTTC.